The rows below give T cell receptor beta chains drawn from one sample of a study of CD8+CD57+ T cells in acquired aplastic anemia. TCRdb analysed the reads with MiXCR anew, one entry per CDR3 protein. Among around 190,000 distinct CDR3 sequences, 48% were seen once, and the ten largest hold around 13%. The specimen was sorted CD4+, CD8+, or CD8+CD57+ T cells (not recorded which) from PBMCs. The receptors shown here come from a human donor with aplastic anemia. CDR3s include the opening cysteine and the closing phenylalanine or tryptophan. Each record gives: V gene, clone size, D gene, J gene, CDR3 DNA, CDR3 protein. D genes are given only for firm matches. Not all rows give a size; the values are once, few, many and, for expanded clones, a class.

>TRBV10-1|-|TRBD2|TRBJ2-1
TGCGCCAGCGGTGAGTCGACTAGCGGAGGGAATGAGCAGTTCTTC
CASGESTSGGNEQFF
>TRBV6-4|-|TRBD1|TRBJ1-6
TGTGCCAGCAGTGACCGGACAGGGGGAAATTCACCCCTCCACTTT
CASSDRTGGNSPLHF
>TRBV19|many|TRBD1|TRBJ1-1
TGTGCCAGTAGTCCTCGGACAGGGGGCACTGAAGCTTTCTTT
CASSPRTGGTEAFF
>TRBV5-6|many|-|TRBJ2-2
TGTGCCAGCAGCTTGGGGCAGGGCGGGGAGCTGTTTTTT
CASSLGQGGELFF
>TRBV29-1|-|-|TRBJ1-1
TGCAGCGTTGAAGAAGGAACAGAAGCTTTCTTT
CSVEEGTEAFF
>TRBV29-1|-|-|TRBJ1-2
TGCAGCGCCGGTGACGGACTATTAGGCTACACCTTC
CSAGDGLLGYTF
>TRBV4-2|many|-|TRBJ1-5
TGTGCCAGCAGCCAAGCAGTTTCGGGCAATCAGCCCCAGCATTTT
CASSQAVSGNQPQHF
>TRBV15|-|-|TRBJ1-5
TGTGCCACCAGCAGAGAGGGGGCGGGGTTGCATCAGCCCCAGCATTTT
CATSREGAGLHQPQHF
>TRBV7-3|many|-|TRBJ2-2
TGTGCCAGCAGCTTGACAGGGAACACCGGGGAGCTGTTTTTT
CASSLTGNTGELFF
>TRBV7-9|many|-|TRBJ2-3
TGTGCCAGCAGCCTCGGGGGTTTGAGGGCAGATACGCAGTATTTT
CASSLGGLRADTQYF
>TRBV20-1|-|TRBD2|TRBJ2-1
TGCAGTGCGATTAGCGGGACCTACAATGAGCAGTTCTTC
CSAISGTYNEQFF
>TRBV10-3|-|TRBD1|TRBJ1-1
TGTGCCATCAGTGAGTGGGGACAGGGGGCATCGGGGGACACTGAAGCTTTCTTT
CAISEWGQGASGDTEAFF
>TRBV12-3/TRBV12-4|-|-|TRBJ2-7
TGTGCCAGCAGTTTAGGAGGGATCTACGAGCAGTACTTC
CASSLGGIYEQYF
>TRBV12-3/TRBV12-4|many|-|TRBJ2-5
TGTGCCAGCAAGGCAACGGGGGAGACCCAGTACTTC
CASKATGETQYF
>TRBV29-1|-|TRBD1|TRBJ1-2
TGCGGCGTAACACAGGGGTCCCACTCTAACTATGGCTACACCTTC
CGVTQGSHSNYGYTF
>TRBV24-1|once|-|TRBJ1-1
TGTGCCACCAGTGCTAGAGACCCTACAAAGAACACTGAAGCTTTCTTT
CATSARDPTKNTEAFF
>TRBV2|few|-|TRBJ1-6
TGTGCCAGCAGTGAGGCGGGGGATAATTCACCCCTCCACTTT
CASSEAGDNSPLHF
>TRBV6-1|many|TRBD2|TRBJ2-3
TGTGCCAGCCGTCGGGGGGGGCAGGCAGATACGCAGTATTTT
CASRRGGQADTQYF
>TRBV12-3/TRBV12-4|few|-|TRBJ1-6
TGTGCCAGCAGTGACGACAGGTGGGGGGGATCACCCCTCCACTTT
CASSDDRWGGSPLHF
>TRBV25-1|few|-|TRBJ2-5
TGTGCCAGCAGTCCTCAGGGGGGGGAGGAGGAGACCCAGTACTTC
CASSPQGGEEETQYF
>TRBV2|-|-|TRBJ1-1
TGTGCCAGCAGCGCTGCCTTGGGGGCAGAAGCTTTCTTT
CASSAALGAEAFF
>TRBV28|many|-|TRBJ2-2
TGTGCCAGCAGCTCCCTCACCGGGGAGCTGTTTTTT
CASSSLTGELFF
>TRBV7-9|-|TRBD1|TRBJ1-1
TGTGCCAGCAGCCATCTTCTGGGACAGCTCACTGAAGCTTTCTTT
CASSHLLGQLTEAFF
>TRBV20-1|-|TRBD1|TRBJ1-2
TGCAGTGCTAGTTTCAGGGGGTATGGCTACACCTTC
CSASFRGYGYTF
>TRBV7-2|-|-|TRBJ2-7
TGTGCCAGCAGCTTAGGGCGACAGAATTACGAGCAGTACTTC
CASSLGRQNYEQYF
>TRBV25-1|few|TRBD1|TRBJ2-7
TGTGCCAGCAGTGAACAGGGACAGGGGGCGCGCGAGCAGTACTTC
CASSEQGQGAREQYF
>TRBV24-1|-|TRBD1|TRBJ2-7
TGTGCCACCAGTGATAGGACAGGGGGCGCGGGGGAGCAGTACTTC
CATSDRTGGAGEQYF
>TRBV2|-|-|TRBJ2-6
TGTGCCAGCAGTGTGAGGGACTACGTCCTGACTTTC
CASSVRDYVLTF
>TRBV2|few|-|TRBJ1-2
TGTGCCAGCAGTGAAGACAGCATCATCTATGGCTACACCTTC
CASSEDSIIYGYTF
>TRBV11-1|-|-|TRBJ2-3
TGTGCCAGCAGCTTCAGGACCTACGGAAGCACAGATACGCAGTATTTT
CASSFRTYGSTDTQYF
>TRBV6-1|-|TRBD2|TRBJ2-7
TGTGCCAGCACAGAAGAGTGGGGGGGAGGGCAGTACTTC
CASTEEWGGGQYF
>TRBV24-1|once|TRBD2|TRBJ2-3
TGTGCCACCAGTGATATTAGCGGGGGAGATACGCAGTATTTT
CATSDISGGDTQYF
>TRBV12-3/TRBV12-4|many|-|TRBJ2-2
TGTGCCAGCAGTCTAACCCGGCCCGGGACGGGGGAGCTGTTTTTT
CASSLTRPGTGELFF
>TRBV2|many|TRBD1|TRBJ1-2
TGTGCCAGCACTCCGGACAGGGGCGCTGGCTATGGCTACACCTTC
CASTPDRGAGYGYTF
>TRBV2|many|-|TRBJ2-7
TGTGCCAGCAGTGAACGTCAGGGGGGATTGTACTTC
CASSERQGGLYF
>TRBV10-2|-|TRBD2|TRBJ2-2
TGTGCCAGCTCACCTCAAGCGGGGGGGCCAGGAACCGGGGAGCTGTTTTTT
CASSPQAGGPGTGELFF
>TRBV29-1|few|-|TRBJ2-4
TGCAGCGTTGAGGCAGGGCGCAGAAACATTCAGTACTTC
CSVEAGRRNIQYF
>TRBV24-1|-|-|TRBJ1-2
TGTGCCACCAGTGATTTTGCAGGGGTCGGAGGCTACACCTTC
CATSDFAGVGGYTF
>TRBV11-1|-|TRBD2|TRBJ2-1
TGTGCCAGCAGCTTAGCGGTAGGGATAGCGGGGGGGCATTCCTACAATCAGCAGTTCTTC
CASSLAVGIAGGHSYNQQFF
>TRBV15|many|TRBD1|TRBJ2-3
TGTGCCACCAGCAGAGACCCAGGGGGCGCAGATACGCAGTATTTT
CATSRDPGGADTQYF
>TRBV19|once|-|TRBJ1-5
TGTGCCAGTAGTATGTTAAGGGACACTTATAGCAGTCAGCCCCAGCATTTT
CASSMLRDTYSSQPQHF
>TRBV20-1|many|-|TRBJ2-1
TGCAGTGCTAGAGACCCACGGGAACGGGCAAACCTGTACAATGAGCAGTTCTTC
CSARDPRERANLYNEQFF
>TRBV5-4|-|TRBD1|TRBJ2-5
TGTGCCAGCAGCCGGGACAGGGCGGAGGAGACCCAGTACTTC
CASSRDRAEETQYF
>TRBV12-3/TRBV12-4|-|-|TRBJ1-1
TGTGCCAGCAGTTTCCGACAGGCTGAAGCTTTCTTT
CASSFRQAEAFF
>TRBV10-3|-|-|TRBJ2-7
TGTGCCATCAGTGAGTCGTCCTTTAGCTACGAGCAGTACTTC
CAISESSFSYEQYF
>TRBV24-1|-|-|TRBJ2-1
TGTGCCACCTCAGACATAAGAAGAGGGATACACAATGAGCAGTTCTTC
CATSDIRRGIHNEQFF
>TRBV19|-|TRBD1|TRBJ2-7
TGTGCCAGTAGTATTGCAGGAGGACAGGGGCAAGACGAGCAGTACTTC
CASSIAGGQGQDEQYF
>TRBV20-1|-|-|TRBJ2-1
TGCAGTGCTAGAAGGGCGGGGCCCGCCTACAGTGAGCAGTTCTTC
CSARRAGPAYSEQFF
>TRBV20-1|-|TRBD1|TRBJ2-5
TGCAGTGCCCGACAGGGGGTGGGAGAGACCCAGTACTTC
CSARQGVGETQYF
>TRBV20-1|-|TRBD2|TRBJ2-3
TGCAGTGCAATGGGGGCTAGCGGGAACACAGATACGCAGTATTTT
CSAMGASGNTDTQYF
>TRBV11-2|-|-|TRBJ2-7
TGTGCCAGCAGCATGTTCTACGAGCAGTACTTC
CASSMFYEQYF
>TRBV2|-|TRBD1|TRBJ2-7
TGTGCCAGCTTATACCGGGACAGGGCCTACGAGCAGTACTTC
CASLYRDRAYEQYF